Detailed here is one TCR beta chain. The sample originates from a study of blood T cell repertoires in COVID-19. Individuals aged roughly 18 to 95 years were recruited from some 26 US areas. Sequenced by immunoSEQ multiplex PCR; TCRdb stores in-frame clones only, minus some. This sample has under 300,000 clones, with over 80% found just once. The sample taken for sequencing was PBMCs or T cells enriched from blood (not recorded which). The receptor was isolated from a woman under 30 who had recovered from COVID-19.

The CDR3 loop is CASSLGDRAIETQYF. CDR3 sequence (DNA): TGTGCCAGCAGCTTAGGAGACAGGGCGATCGAGACCCAGTACTTC. The rearrangement links TRBV7-2 to TRBJ2-5, with 7 bases matching TRBD1. This CDR3 comprises 15 residues. In germline, CDR1 is SGHTA, CDR2 FQGNSA. Unmatched junction bases numbered 7, after V lost 1 base and J lost 5 bases.